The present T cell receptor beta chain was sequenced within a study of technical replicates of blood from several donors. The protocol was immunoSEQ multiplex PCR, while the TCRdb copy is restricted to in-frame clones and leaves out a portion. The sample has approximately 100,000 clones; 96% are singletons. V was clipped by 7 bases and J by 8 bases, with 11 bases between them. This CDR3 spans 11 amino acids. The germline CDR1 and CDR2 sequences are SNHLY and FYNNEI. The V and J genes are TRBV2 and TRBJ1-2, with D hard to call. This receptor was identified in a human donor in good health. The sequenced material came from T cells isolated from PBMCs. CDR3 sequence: CASNSAGGYTF. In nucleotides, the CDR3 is TGTGCCAGCAACAGTGCTGGAGGCTACACCTTC. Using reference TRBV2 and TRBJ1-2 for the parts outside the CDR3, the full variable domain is EPEVTQTPSHQVTQMGQEVILRCVPISNHLYFYWYRQILGQKVEFLVSFYNNEISEKSEIFDDQFSVERPDGSNFTLKIRSTKLEDSAMYFCASNSAGGYTFGSGTRLTVV.